A selection of T cell receptor beta chains follows, all from one sample in a study of T cells in tuberculosis. Sequencing was performed with immunoSEQ multiplex PCR; in TCRdb, only in-frame clones are kept and a portion is missing. The sample has some 34,000 clones; 92% are singletons. Sequences were obtained from PBMCs. Receptor source: a donor between 10 and 35 years old with latent tuberculosis or without tuberculosis infection. Some clones in this sample may be carry-over from other donors' samples. Both conserved end residues are part of each CDR3. The D gene is left open where the match is weak. Size tells how often a clone was seen (once, few, many) or the class of an expanded clone, and some rows leave it out.

DNA: TGCGCCAGCAGCCAAGTAGGTACAGGGAGCACAGATACGCAGTATTTT
CDR3: CASSQVGTGSTDTQYF
D: NA
J: TRBJ2-3
V: TRBV4-1
size: NA

DNA: TGCGCCAGCAGCCACGCGCGGGAGGCGAGCTCCTACGAGCAGTACTTC
CDR3: CASSHAREASSYEQYF
D: TRBD2
J: TRBJ2-7
V: TRBV4-1
size: NA

DNA: TGTGCCAGCAGTCCAAAGACCGGACAGGGTGGTAGGGGCTACACCTTC
CDR3: CASSPKTGQGGRGYTF
D: TRBD1
J: TRBJ1-2
V: TRBV28
size: NA

DNA: TGTGCCAGCAGCTCAGGGGCTTTCACCGGGGAGCTGTTTTTT
CDR3: CASSSGAFTGELFF
D: NA
J: TRBJ2-2
V: TRBV9
size: NA

DNA: TGTGCCAGCAGTCCGACAGGGCCTCACTATGGCTACACCTTC
CDR3: CASSPTGPHYGYTF
D: TRBD1
J: TRBJ1-2
V: TRBV27
size: NA

DNA: TGTGCCAGCAGCCAGGATACGCCCGGGGGGAAGAACGAGCAGTACTTC
CDR3: CASSQDTPGGKNEQYF
D: TRBD2
J: TRBJ2-7
V: TRBV4-2
size: NA

DNA: TGTGCCAGCAGCTTAGCGGTCGGGGATGAGCAGTTCTTC
CDR3: CASSLAVGDEQFF
D: NA
J: TRBJ2-1
V: TRBV7-8
size: NA

DNA: TGTGCCAGTAGTATGCAGGGCCCTAATTCACCCCTCCACTTT
CDR3: CASSMQGPNSPLHF
D: NA
J: TRBJ1-6
V: TRBV19
size: few

DNA: TGTGCCAGCAGCCCAGGGGGGTGGAGGGTTTACAATGAGCAGTTCTTC
CDR3: CASSPGGWRVYNEQFF
D: NA
J: TRBJ2-1
V: TRBV7-2
size: NA

DNA: TGTGCCAGCAGAGGCGGGGGGGGACGATATTCACCCCTCCACTTT
CDR3: CASRGGGGRYSPLHF
D: NA
J: TRBJ1-6
V: TRBV5-5
size: once

DNA: TGTGCCATCAGTTACTCCGGGACAGCAACCTACGAGCAGTACTTC
CDR3: CAISYSGTATYEQYF
D: TRBD1
J: TRBJ2-7
V: TRBV10-3
size: NA

DNA: TGCGCCAGCAGCCAGGAGGACAGGAATCATGGCTACACCTTC
CDR3: CASSQEDRNHGYTF
D: TRBD1
J: TRBJ1-2
V: TRBV4-1
size: NA

DNA: TGTGCCAGCAGGGCGGGATACGAGCAGTACTTC
CDR3: CASRAGYEQYF
D: NA
J: TRBJ2-7
V: TRBV2
size: few

DNA: TGCAGCGTTGAAGGGACTCACCTAGCCAAAAACATTCAGTACTTC
CDR3: CSVEGTHLAKNIQYF
D: NA
J: TRBJ2-4
V: TRBV29-1
size: NA

DNA: TGTGCCAGCAGTCAGGACAGGGGACCAGCCAACTCTGGGGCCAACGTCCTGACTTTC
CDR3: CASSQDRGPANSGANVLTF
D: TRBD1
J: TRBJ2-6
V: TRBV27
size: NA

DNA: TGCGCCAGCAGCCCCGGGACTAGCGGGCCCCCCTACGAGCAGTACTTC
CDR3: CASSPGTSGPPYEQYF
D: TRBD2
J: TRBJ2-7
V: TRBV5-1
size: NA

DNA: TGTGCCAGCTCACCACCGAGTTCGCCTATCACAGATACGCAGTATTTT
CDR3: CASSPPSSPITDTQYF
D: NA
J: TRBJ2-3
V: TRBV18
size: once

DNA: TGTGCCAGCAGTTTGCCCAGGGGGACTAACTATGGCTACACCTTC
CDR3: CASSLPRGTNYGYTF
D: TRBD1
J: TRBJ1-2
V: TRBV28
size: NA

DNA: TGCGCCAGCAGTGACCAAATCGACAGCCCCTATGGCTACACCTTC
CDR3: CASSDQIDSPYGYTF
D: NA
J: TRBJ1-2
V: TRBV10-1
size: NA

DNA: TGTGCCAGCAGTGAACTCGGAGGGCGTGGCGGGGAGCTGTTTTTT
CDR3: CASSELGGRGGELFF
D: NA
J: TRBJ2-2
V: TRBV6-1
size: few

DNA: TGTGCCAGCAGTACGCTCCCCGGGACAGGGAATTCACCCCTCCACTTT
CDR3: CASSTLPGTGNSPLHF
D: TRBD1
J: TRBJ1-6
V: TRBV25-1
size: NA

DNA: TGTGCCAGCAGTTCCGGACAGGGTAGGTGGTTCTTC
CDR3: CASSSGQGRWFF
D: TRBD1
J: TRBJ2-1
V: TRBV6-5
size: NA

DNA: TGCGCCAGCAGACAGGATAGCTCCTATAATTCACCCCTCCACTTT
CDR3: CASRQDSSYNSPLHF
D: NA
J: TRBJ1-6
V: TRBV10-2
size: NA

DNA: TGTGCCAGCAGTTCCGTGAGGAACACTGAAGCTTTCTTT
CDR3: CASSSVRNTEAFF
D: NA
J: TRBJ1-1
V: TRBV6-5
size: NA

DNA: TGCGCCAGCACTGCACGAGTTGAGGGCGGGGAGCTGTTTTTT
CDR3: CASTARVEGGELFF
D: NA
J: TRBJ2-2
V: TRBV10-1
size: NA

DNA: TGTGCCGGACGATTCGGGACAGTGGTTTCACCCCTCCACTTT
CDR3: CAGRFGTVVSPLHF
D: TRBD1
J: TRBJ1-6
V: TRBV2
size: NA

DNA: TGCGCCAGCAGCTTAAAGGCGGCCTGGGTCGCAGATACGCAGTATTTT
CDR3: CASSLKAAWVADTQYF
D: NA
J: TRBJ2-3
V: TRBV5-1
size: NA

DNA: TGTGCCAGCAGCTTAGTCGGGAGCACAGATACGCAGTATTTT
CDR3: CASSLVGSTDTQYF
D: NA
J: TRBJ2-3
V: TRBV7-6
size: NA

DNA: TGTGCCAGCAGTCCGGGACAGGGGTACACTGAAGCTTTCTTT
CDR3: CASSPGQGYTEAFF
D: TRBD1
J: TRBJ1-1
V: TRBV6-5
size: NA

DNA: TGTGCCAGCAGTTCCTTCACCGGGGAGCTGTTTTTT
CDR3: CASSSFTGELFF
D: NA
J: TRBJ2-2
V: TRBV6-5
size: NA

DNA: TGTGCCAGCAGCTCTAGCGGGAGACTCACAGATACGCAGTATTTT
CDR3: CASSSSGRLTDTQYF
D: TRBD2
J: TRBJ2-3
V: TRBV5-6
size: once

DNA: TGCGCCAGCAGAGACGGGACAGGAACTGAAAAACTGTTTTTT
CDR3: CASRDGTGTEKLFF
D: TRBD1
J: TRBJ1-4
V: TRBV4-1
size: NA

DNA: TGCGCCAGCAGTGAGTCTTGGGGGGCTGGGGCCAACGTCCTGACTTTC
CDR3: CASSESWGAGANVLTF
D: NA
J: TRBJ2-6
V: TRBV10-1
size: NA

DNA: TGTGCCAGCAGCTCCGACAGGGTTGATGTCGGGGGCTACACCTTC
CDR3: CASSSDRVDVGGYTF
D: TRBD1
J: TRBJ1-2
V: TRBV11-2
size: NA

DNA: TGTGCCAGCAGTTACTCTTGCCGATCCTTCAGCACCGGGGAGCTGTTTTTT
CDR3: CASSYSCRSFSTGELFF
D: NA
J: TRBJ2-2
V: TRBV6-7
size: NA

DNA: TGTGCCATCAAGGGAGCTAGCGGGCTGGATGCCGGGGAGCTGTTTTTT
CDR3: CAIKGASGLDAGELFF
D: TRBD2
J: TRBJ2-2
V: TRBV10-3
size: NA

DNA: TGTGCCAGCAGCAAAGTGCGAAGCGGGGGGAACAACGGTCTGTACAATGAGCAGTTCTTC
CDR3: CASSKVRSGGNNGLYNEQFF
D: NA
J: TRBJ2-1
V: TRBV21-1
size: NA

DNA: TGTGCCAGCAGCTCCGGGACAGTAAACACTGAAGCTTTCTTT
CDR3: CASSSGTVNTEAFF
D: TRBD1
J: TRBJ1-1
V: TRBV7-9
size: NA

DNA: TGTGCCAGCAGCGCCGTAGACCCGACAGACAACTATGGCTACACCTTC
CDR3: CASSAVDPTDNYGYTF
D: NA
J: TRBJ1-2
V: TRBV9
size: once

DNA: TGCGCCAGCAGCCAAGATGAGGGCAACTATGGCTACACCTTC
CDR3: CASSQDEGNYGYTF
D: NA
J: TRBJ1-2
V: TRBV4-1
size: NA